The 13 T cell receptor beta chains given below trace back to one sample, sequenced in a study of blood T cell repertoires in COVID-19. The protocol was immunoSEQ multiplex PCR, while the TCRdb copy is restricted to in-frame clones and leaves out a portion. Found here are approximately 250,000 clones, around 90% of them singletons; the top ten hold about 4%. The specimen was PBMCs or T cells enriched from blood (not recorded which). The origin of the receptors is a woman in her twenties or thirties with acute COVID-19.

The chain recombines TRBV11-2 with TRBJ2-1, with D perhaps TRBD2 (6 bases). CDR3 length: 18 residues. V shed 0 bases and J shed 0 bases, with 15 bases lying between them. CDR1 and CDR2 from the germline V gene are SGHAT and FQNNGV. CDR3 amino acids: CASSLDDMAGSSYNEQFF. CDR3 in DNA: TGTGCCAGCAGCTTAGACGACATGGCGGGGTCCTCCTACAATGAGCAGTTCTTC.

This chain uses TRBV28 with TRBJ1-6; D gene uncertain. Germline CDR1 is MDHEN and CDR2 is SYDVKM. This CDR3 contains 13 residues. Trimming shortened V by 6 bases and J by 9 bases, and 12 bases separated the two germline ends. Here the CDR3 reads CASSGRGGSPLHF. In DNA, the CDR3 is TGTGCCAGCAGCGGACGGGGAGGTTCACCCCTCCACTTT.

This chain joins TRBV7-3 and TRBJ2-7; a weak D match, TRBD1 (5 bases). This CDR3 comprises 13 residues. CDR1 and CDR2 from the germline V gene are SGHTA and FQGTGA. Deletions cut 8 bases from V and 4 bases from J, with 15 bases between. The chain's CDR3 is CASRRQLPYEQYF. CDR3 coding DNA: TGTGCCAGCCGAAGACAGTTACCTTACGAGCAGTACTTC.

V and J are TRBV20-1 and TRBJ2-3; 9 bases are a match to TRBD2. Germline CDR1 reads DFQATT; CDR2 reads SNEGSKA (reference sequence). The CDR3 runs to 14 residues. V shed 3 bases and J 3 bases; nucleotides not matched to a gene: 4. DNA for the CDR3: TGCAGTGCTAGTTTGCGGGAGGGGACAGATACGCAGTATTTT. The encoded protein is CSASLREGTDTQYF.

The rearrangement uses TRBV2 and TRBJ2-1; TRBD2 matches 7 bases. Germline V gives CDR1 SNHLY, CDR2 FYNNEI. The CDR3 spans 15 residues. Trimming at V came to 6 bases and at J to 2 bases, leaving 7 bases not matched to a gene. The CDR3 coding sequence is TGTGCCAGCAGACCCGGAGCGGGACCCTACAATGAGCAGTTCTTC. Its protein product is CASRPGAGPYNEQFF.

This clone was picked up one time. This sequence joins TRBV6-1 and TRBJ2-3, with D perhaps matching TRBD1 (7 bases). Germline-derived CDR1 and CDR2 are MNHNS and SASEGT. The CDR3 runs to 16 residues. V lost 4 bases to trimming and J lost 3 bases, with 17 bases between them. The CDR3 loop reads CASSADRFGGTDTQYF. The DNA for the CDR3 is TGTGCCAGCAGTGCGGACAGGTTCGGGGGAACAGATACGCAGTATTTT.

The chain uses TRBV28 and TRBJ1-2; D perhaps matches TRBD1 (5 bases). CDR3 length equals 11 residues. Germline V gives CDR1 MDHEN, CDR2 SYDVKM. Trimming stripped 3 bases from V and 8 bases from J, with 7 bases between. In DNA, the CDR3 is TGTGCCAGCAGTTTTAGGGGCGGCTACACCTTC. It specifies CASSFRGGYTF.

The CDR3 nucleotides read TGTGCCAGCAGCGGGAGTTACAATGAGCAGTTCTTC. It specifies CASSGSYNEQFF. The chain uses TRBV7-6 and TRBJ2-1; possible D gene TRBD2, 5 bases. Trimming stripped 5 bases from V and 4 bases from J, with 6 bases between. Per germline, CDR1 SGHVS and CDR2 FNYEAQ. The CDR3 runs 12 residues.

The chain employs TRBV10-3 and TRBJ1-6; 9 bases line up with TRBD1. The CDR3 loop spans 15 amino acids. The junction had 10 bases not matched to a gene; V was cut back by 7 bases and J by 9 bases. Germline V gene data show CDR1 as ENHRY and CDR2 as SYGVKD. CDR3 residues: CAIKPTGTGSSPLHF. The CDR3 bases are TGTGCCATCAAACCAACCGGGACAGGGAGTTCACCCCTCCACTTT.

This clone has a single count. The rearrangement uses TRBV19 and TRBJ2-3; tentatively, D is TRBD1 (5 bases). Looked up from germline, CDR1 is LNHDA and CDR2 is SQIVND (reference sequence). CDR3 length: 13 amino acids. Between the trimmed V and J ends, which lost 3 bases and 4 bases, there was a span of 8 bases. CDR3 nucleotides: TGTGCCAGTAGTATGTCAGGGTCAGATACGCAGTATTTT. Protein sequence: CASSMSGSDTQYF.

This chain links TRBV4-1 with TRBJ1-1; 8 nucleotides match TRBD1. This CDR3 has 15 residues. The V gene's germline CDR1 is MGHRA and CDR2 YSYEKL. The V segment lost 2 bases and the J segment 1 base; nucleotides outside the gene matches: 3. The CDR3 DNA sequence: TGCGCCAGCAGCCAATCCGGGACAGGGAACACTGAAGCTTTCTTT. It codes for CASSQSGTGNTEAFF.

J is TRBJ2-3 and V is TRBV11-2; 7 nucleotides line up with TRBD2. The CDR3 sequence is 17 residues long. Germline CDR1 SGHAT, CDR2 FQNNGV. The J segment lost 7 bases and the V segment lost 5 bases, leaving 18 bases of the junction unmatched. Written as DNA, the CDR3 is TGTGCCAGCAGCCCTAGTCGACTAGCTTCTGAACGGTATACGCAGTATTTT. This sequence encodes CASSPSRLASERYTQYF.

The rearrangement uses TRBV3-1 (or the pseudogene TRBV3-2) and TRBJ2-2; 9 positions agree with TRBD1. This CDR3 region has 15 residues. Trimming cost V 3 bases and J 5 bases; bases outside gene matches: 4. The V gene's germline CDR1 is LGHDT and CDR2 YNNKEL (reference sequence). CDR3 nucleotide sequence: TGTGCCAGCAGCCACACAGGGGGCCATACCGGGGAGCTGTTTTTT. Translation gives CASSHTGGHTGELFF.